Below are 21 T cell receptor beta chains sequenced from a single sample in a study of cytomegalovirus exposure and HLA in healthy donors. PCR employed 60 Vbeta and 13 Jbeta primers. Clones were read by immunoSEQ multiplex PCR, and TCRdb kept only the in-frame ones, dropping some. In the table there are roughly 100,000 clones, around 80% of which are singletons. Sequencing was done on a sample of PBMCs. The receptor source for this set is a man between 35 and 55 years old in good health and CMV-seropositive.

J is TRBJ1-6 and V is TRBV30, with D perhaps TRBD1 (5 bases). Germline V gene lookup returns CDR1 GTSNPN and CDR2 SVGIG (reference sequence). The V gene lost 2 bases and the J gene lost 10 bases, with 18 bases spanning the gap. There are 15 residues in the CDR3. This CDR3 reads CAWSPGPQGYSPLHF. The CDR3 region has the DNA TGTGCCTGGAGTCCCGGACCGCAGGGATACTCACCCCTCCACTTT.

The rearrangement joins TRBV28 to TRBJ2-5, with D tentatively TRBD1 (5 bases). Trimming shortened V by 5 bases and J by 5 bases, and 24 bases separated the two germline ends. Germline CDR1 and CDR2: MDHEN and SYDVKM. There are 17 residues in the CDR3. The CDR3 sequence: CASSPLPRHRGMETQYF. The CDR3, as DNA: TGTGCCAGCAGTCCTCTCCCCCGACATAGGGGCATGGAGACCCAGTACTTC.

This clone was seen just once. This rearrangement joins TRBV5-4 to TRBJ1-1, with D possibly being TRBD1 (5 bases). The germline gives CDR1 SGHNT, CDR2 YYREEE (reference sequence). Trimming pared 4 bases from V and 1 base from J, leaving 14 bases between. This CDR3 spans 15 amino acids. Here the CDR3 DNA reads TGTGCCAGCAGCCAGCCCGGGGGGAGGAACACTGAAGCTTTCTTT. Translated, it gives CASSQPGGRNTEAFF.

For this clone: An end of the junction does not agree with germline; a read error may underlie this. The chain employs TRBV5-4 and TRBJ2-6; tentative D call: TRBD1 (5 bases). This CDR3 is 15 amino acids long. Germline CDR1 reads SGHNT; CDR2 reads YYREEE (reference sequence). CDR3 in DNA: TGTGCCAGCAGCTACGACACCTCTGGGGCCAACGGCCTGACTTTC. Protein product: CASSYDTSGANGLTF.

This clone turned up a few times. The rearrangement joins TRBV5-6 to TRBJ1-2; 8 bases fit TRBD1. The CDR3 is 12 amino acids. Germline V gene data show CDR1 as SGHDT and CDR2 as YYEEEE. The J segment lost 2 bases and the V segment lost 7 bases, leaving 1 base of the junction unmatched. CDR3 coding DNA: TGTGCCAGCGGACAGGGAAACTATGGCTACACCTTC. Amino acids: CASGQGNYGYTF.

This rearrangement joins TRBV2 to TRBJ1-5; 9 positions match TRBD1. V was clipped by 6 bases and J by 7 bases; unmatched bases: 7. The CDR3 contains 14 residues. Germline CDR1 reads SNHLY; CDR2 reads FYNNEI. CDR3 nucleotides: TGTGCCAGCAGCTTGGACAGGGGTGGCCAGCCCCAGCATTTT. Translating it yields CASSLDRGGQPQHF.

The chain recombines TRBV19 with TRBJ1-5; D may be TRBD1 (5 bases). V was pared by 5 bases and J by 4 bases, with 9 bases between. Germline values: CDR1 LNHDA, CDR2 SQIVND (reference sequence). The CDR3 spans 13 residues. This chain's CDR3 is CASSPTGNQPQHF. As DNA, the CDR3 is TGTGCCAGTAGTCCTACAGGTAATCAGCCCCAGCATTTT.

This clone has only a few counts. The chain carries TRBV6-5 and TRBJ1-4; D is perhaps TRBD1 (6 bases). Trimming removed 6 bases at V and 8 bases at J, with 10 bases between. The V gene's germline CDR1 is MNHEY and CDR2 SVGAGI. The CDR3 covers 12 residues. Here the CDR3 DNA reads TGTGCCAGCAGAGGTACAGGGGAAAAACTGTTTTTT. It yields the protein CASRGTGEKLFF.

The chain uses TRBV7-2 and TRBJ2-7; 8 bases align to TRBD2. With V trimmed by 5 bases and J by 4 bases, 10 bases remained unmatched. The CDR3 consists of 15 residues. Germline V gives CDR1 SGHTA, CDR2 FQGNSA. The CDR3: CASSPLRGGDYEQYF. The CDR3 nucleotides read TGTGCCAGCAGCCCCCTACGGGGGGGGGATTACGAGCAGTACTTC.

The sample holds a few counts of this clone. The chain uses TRBV19 and TRBJ2-2; 7 positions agree with TRBD1. This CDR3 spans 16 amino acids. CDR1 and CDR2 (germline): LNHDA, SQIVND (reference sequence). Trimming cost V 5 bases and J 7 bases; bases outside gene matches: 13. In nucleotides, the CDR3 is TGTGCCAGTAGTCCCCGATCGACAGGGTCCCACGGGGAGCTGTTTTTT. Its protein is CASSPRSTGSHGELFF.

This clone was detected only once. The chain has TRBV12-5 and TRBJ1-3; D not certain. V was pared by 7 bases and J by 1 base, with 8 bases between. From germline, CDR1 is LGHNT and CDR2 FRNRAP. CDR3 length: 13 amino acids. The CDR3 DNA follows: TGTGCTAGTGATTTAGCATCTGGAAACACCATATATTTT. Translation gives CASDLASGNTIYF.

This chain links TRBV19 with TRBJ1-4; no reliable D call. Germline-derived CDR1 and CDR2 are LNHDA and SQIVND (reference sequence). Trimming took off 6 bases at V and 4 bases at J, with 15 bases between the two ends. The CDR3 length is 15 residues. CDR3 bases: TGTGCCAGTAGCCTTATCGAGGGAGGTAATGAAAAACTGTTTTTT. Translation: CASSLIEGGNEKLFF.

Of note for this clone: Because it lacks the conserved phenylalanine or tryptophan at the end, this CDR3 is likely a read error. V gene TRBV9 combines with J gene TRBJ1-2, with D perhaps matching TRBD1 (6 bases). V shed 4 bases and J shed 6 bases, with 16 bases lying between them. The germline CDR1 and CDR2 sequences are SGDLS and YYNGEE. The length of the CDR3 is 14 residues. The CDR3 DNA reads as TGTGCCAGCAGCCCCGGGACATGGGATCATGGCTACACCCTC. It specifies CASSPGTWDHGYTL.

V and J are TRBV11-3 and TRBJ2-5, with TRBD1 as a possible D gene (5 bases). The J call is doubtful: the DNA matches TRBJ2-7 better. This CDR3 has 14 residues. From germline, CDR1 is SGHNT and CDR2 YENEEA. The CDR3 protein is CASSLGRASHEQYF. CDR3 nucleotides: TGTGCCAGCAGCTTAGGCAGGGCATCACACGAGCAGTACTTC.

This clone was observed a few times. V and J are TRBV29-1 and TRBJ2-6, with TRBD2 as a possible D gene (7 bases). This CDR3 is 14 amino acids long. Per the germline V gene, CDR1 is SQVTM and CDR2 is ANQGSEA. V was cut by 6 bases and J by 2 bases, with 11 bases left in between. The CDR3 bases are TGCAGCGTCGAGGGGGGGGCTGGGGCCAACGTCCTGACTTTC. Protein sequence: CSVEGGAGANVLTF.

This clone has just one count. The chain recombines TRBV27 with TRBJ1-1; TRBD1 matches at 7 bases. CDR1 and CDR2 from the germline V gene are MNHEY and SMNVEV (reference sequence). The V segment lost 1 base and the J segment 4 bases; nucleotides outside the gene matches: 6. The CDR3 length is 15 residues. CDR3 nucleotides: TGTGCCAGCAGTTTATATGAGGGGGCGGGCACTGAAGCTTTCTTT. Its translation is CASSLYEGAGTEAFF.

A few counts support this clone. The V gene is TRBV4-1, the J gene TRBJ2-7, with TRBD1 matching 10 bases. CDR3 length: 14 residues. Trimming took 2 bases from V and 6 from J; bases not matched to a gene: 4. Germline CDR1 reads MGHRA; CDR2 reads YSYEKL. CDR3 coding DNA: TGCGCCAGCAGCCAACCGGGACAGGGGTCCGAGCAGTACTTC. Amino acid sequence: CASSQPGQGSEQYF.

The CDR3 DNA reads as TGTGCCCACAGCTTGACAAAGGACTATGGCTACACCTTC. Amino acids: CAHSLTKDYGYTF. J is TRBJ1-2 and V is TRBV6-6; D unclear. Trimming left V 11 bases short and J 3 bases short, with 16 bases between. Germline V CDR1 and CDR2: MNHNY, SVGAGI (reference sequence). This CDR3 is built from 13 residues.

This clone was recorded only once. The genes are TRBV19 and TRBJ1-2; D unresolved. This CDR3 contains 11 residues. The germline V gene encodes CDR1 LNHDA and CDR2 SQIVND (reference sequence). V lost 4 bases and J 8 bases, leaving 8 bases between the germline ends. CDR3 region: CASSREYGYTF. The CDR3 bases are TGTGCCAGTAGTAGGGAGTACGGCTACACCTTC.

The chain recombines TRBV9 with TRBJ2-7; TRBD1 matches at 7 bases. CDR1 and CDR2 (germline): SGDLS, YYNGEE. Trimming at V came to 3 bases and at J to 2 bases, leaving 5 bases not matched to a gene. The CDR3 extends over 14 amino acids. The CDR3 protein is CASSERDSPYEQYF. CDR3 DNA sequence: TGTGCCAGCAGCGAGAGGGACAGCCCCTACGAGCAGTACTTC.

The rearrangement links TRBV7-2 to TRBJ2-7, with 11 bases fitting TRBD2. Germline-derived CDR1 and CDR2 are SGHTA and FQGNSA. J gave up 3 bases and V 1 base, and 11 bases lay outside the gene matches. CDR3 length equals 18 residues. DNA for the CDR3: TGTGCCAGCAGCTTAGGCTTCCTAGCGGGGGGTAACCGCTACGAGCAGTACTTC. This codes for CASSLGFLAGGNRYEQYF.